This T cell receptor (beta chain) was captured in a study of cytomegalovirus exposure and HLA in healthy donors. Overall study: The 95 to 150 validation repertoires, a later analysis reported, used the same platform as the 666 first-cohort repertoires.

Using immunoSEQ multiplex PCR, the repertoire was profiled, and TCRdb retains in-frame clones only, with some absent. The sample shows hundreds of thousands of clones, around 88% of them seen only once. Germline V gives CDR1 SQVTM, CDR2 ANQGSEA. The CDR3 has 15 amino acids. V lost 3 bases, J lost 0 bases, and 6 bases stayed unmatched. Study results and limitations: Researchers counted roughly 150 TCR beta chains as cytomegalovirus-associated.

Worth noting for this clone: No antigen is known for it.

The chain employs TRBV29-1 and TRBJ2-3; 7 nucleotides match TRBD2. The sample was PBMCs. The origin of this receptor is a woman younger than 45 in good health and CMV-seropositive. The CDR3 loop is CSVEPLAESTDTQYF. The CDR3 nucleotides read TGCAGCGTTGAGCCGCTAGCGGAAAGCACAGATACGCAGTATTTT.